This T cell receptor beta chain derives from a study of PD-L1 blockade in urothelial cancer (dated by TCRdb to 2016 to 2017). As for the study more broadly: Therapy was started around 2014 for all patients, and atezolizumab 1,200 mg was administered intravenously every 3 weeks. An exploratory multi-omic analysis was conducted of the somatic, immune and clinical correlates of response to PD-L1 blockade with atezolizumab in urothelial cancer. Under 10 patients reached durable clinical benefit, while 20 to 25 patients did not. Blood samples gave a median of around 140,000 T cells and approximately 80,000 unique TCRs, with a median clonality of 0.080. Pretreatment tumor samples, along with matched peripheral blood serially collected before and after atezolizumab treatment, were subjected to TCR sequencing. Progression-free survival longer than 6 months counted as durable clinical benefit, and TCR features were additionally tested against both progression-free and overall survival. Pretreatment blood TCR-seq was available for 30 or so patients, at least one posttreatment blood collection was obtained for 24 patients, and tumor TCR-seq was available for 24 patients. Blood samples were analyzed 3 weeks after the start of treatment (second dose) and 6 weeks after the start of treatment. Whole exome sequencing and RNA sequencing of pretreatment tumors were performed alongside TCR sequencing in the same patients. About 90% of the roughly 29 patients were identified as males with urothelial cancer of bladder origin, and a prior smoking history was reported by 18 of 29 patients. Patients had an ECOG performance status of 0 or 1 and had received between 0 and 3 prior chemotherapy regimens.

Concerning this clone: What this receptor recognizes is not known. There are no base qualities to consult, and no much larger clone falls within one base.

What the research found in general, with its limitations: Because the sample size was small (n of about 27) and many exploratory analyses were performed, the results are intended to be hypothesis-generating. Improved progression-free and overall survival was found to be associated with pretreatment peripheral blood TCR clonality below the median. Among patients with durable benefit, tumor-associated TCR clones showed greater expansion in peripheral blood 3 weeks after treatment started (n ≈ 23, p = 0.022).

The sample's time point, from its label and the paper: peripheral blood 6 weeks after treatment start. A total of under 30 patients with locally advanced or metastatic urothelial carcinoma, treated at Memorial Sloan Kettering on a trial protocol, made up the cohort. Peripheral blood mononuclear cells were collected pretreatment and during treatment, with between 1 and 8 total time points per patient. The Qiagen DNeasy Blood extraction kit was used to purify genomic DNA from total PBMCs and tumor samples. Collected pretreatment and during treatment, PBMCs were isolated and stored as previously described. To estimate absolute template abundance from read counts, synthetic TCR analog templates were spiked into each PCR. The immunoSEQ assay was used to amplify TCRbeta CDR3 regions from genomic DNA with bias-controlled V and J gene primers. Rearranged TCRbeta segments were sequenced at approximately 20X coverage. Per the original workflow: Clustering was used to correct sequencing errors, and CDR3s were annotated against IMGT so that V, D and J genes could be assigned. Downstream analyses used only productive TCRbeta rearrangements and left out out-of-frame or stop-codon sequences. Clonality was computed as one minus Shannon entropy normalized by the log of the number of unique productive sequences. Clones differing between time points or between blood and tumor were identified by Fisher's exact test with Benjamini-Hochberg correction at adjusted p below 0.01. TCRdb holds this immuneACCESS table with in-frame rearrangements only. Some clones are missing; in checked studies, unresolved V genes explain under half, and the rest has no known cause. V and J calls and clone size come straight from that table; D and trimming were deduced from the DNA. This sample gives about 76,000 clones in total; 80% to 95% of them show up just once. The top ten clones comprise around 0.87% of the sample.

The clonotype comes from an elderly woman with urothelial cancer. The sample in question was PBMCs, obtained around atezolizumab (anti-PD-L1) treatment.

Here is the DNA: TGTGCCAGCAGTTTCGGGACATTGGGGAATCAGCCCCAGCATTTT. Translation gives CASSFGTLGNQPQHF. Recombination connected TRBV11-2 to TRBJ1-5; the D region possibly corresponds to TRBD1 (6 bases align). Reading from cysteine to phenylalanine, the CDR3 counts 15 amino acids. CDR3 DNA only is kept here, 45 bases in frame from base 1. Deletion took 6 bases off V and 4 bases off J, with a span of 16 bases between the germline ends. CDR1 is given as SGHAT and CDR2 as FQNNGV, both from the germline V gene.